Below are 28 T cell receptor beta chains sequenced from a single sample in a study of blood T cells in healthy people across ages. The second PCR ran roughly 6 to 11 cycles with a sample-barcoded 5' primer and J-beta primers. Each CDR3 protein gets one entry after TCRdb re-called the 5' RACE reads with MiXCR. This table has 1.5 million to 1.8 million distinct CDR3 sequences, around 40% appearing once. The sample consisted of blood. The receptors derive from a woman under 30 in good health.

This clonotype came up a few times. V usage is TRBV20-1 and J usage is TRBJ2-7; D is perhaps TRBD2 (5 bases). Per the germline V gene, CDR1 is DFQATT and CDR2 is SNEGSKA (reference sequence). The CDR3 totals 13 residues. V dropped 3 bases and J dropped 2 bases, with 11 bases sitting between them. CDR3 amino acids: CSASLPGTYEQYF. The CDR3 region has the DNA TGCAGTGCTAGCCTCCCCGGGACCTACGAGCAGTACTTC.

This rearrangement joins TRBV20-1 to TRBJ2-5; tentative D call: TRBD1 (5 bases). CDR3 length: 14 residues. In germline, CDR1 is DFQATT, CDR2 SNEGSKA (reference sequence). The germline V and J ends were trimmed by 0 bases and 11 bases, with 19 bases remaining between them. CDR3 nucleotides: TGCAGTGCTAGAGATAAGGGGTCGGGCAATGAGCAGTACTTC. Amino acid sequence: CSARDKGSGNEQYF.

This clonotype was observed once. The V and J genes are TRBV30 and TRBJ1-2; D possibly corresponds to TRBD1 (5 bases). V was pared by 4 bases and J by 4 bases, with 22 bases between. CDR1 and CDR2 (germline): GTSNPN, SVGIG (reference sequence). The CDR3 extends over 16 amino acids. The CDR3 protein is CAWNRVGRGRVYGYTF. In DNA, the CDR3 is TGTGCCTGGAATAGGGTCGGTCGGGGCCGGGTCTATGGCTACACCTTC.

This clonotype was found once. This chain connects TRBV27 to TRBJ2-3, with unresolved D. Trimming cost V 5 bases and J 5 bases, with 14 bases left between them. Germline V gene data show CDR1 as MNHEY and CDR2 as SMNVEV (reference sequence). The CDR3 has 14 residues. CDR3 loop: CASSLQRKGDTQYF. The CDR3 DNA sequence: TGTGCCAGCAGTCTCCAGCGCAAAGGAGATACGCAGTATTTT.

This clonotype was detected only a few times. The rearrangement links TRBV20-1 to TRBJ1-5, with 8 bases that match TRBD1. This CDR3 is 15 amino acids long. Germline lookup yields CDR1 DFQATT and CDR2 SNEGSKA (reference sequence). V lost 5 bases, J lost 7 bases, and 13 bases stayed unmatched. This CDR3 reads CSALTGTGESQPQHF. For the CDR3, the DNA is TGCAGTGCTCTGACCGGGACAGGAGAAAGCCAGCCCCAGCATTTT.

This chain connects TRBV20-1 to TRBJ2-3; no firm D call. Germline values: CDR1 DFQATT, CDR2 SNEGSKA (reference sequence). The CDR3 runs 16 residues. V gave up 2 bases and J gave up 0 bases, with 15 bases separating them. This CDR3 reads CSARRNANPSTDTQYF. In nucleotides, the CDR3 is TGCAGTGCTAGAAGGAACGCCAACCCTAGCACAGATACGCAGTATTTT.

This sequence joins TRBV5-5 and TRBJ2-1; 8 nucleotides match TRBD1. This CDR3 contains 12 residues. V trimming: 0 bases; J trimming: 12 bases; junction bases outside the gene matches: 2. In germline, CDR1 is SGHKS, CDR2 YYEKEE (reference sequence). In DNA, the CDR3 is TGTGCCAGCAGCTTGGTGGACAGGGCGCAGTTCTTC. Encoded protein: CASSLVDRAQFF.

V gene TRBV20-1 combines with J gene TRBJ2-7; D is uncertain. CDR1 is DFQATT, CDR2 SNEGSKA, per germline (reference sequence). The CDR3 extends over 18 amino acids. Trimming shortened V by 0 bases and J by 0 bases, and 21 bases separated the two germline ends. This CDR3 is CSARDYDSWTPSSYEQYF. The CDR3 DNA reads TGCAGTGCTAGAGATTATGATAGTTGGACGCCGAGCTCCTACGAGCAGTACTTC.

CDR3 in DNA: TGTGCCAGCAGCCAAGGAGGGAACAGTCAAGAGACCCAGTACTTC. Encoded protein: CASSQGGNSQETQYF. The rearrangement links TRBV4-2 to TRBJ2-5, with a weak D call TRBD2 (5 bases). This CDR3 is built from 15 residues. Germline V gene sequence: CDR1 LGHNA, CDR2 YNFKEQ. V was cut by 1 base and J by 2 bases, with 11 bases left in between.

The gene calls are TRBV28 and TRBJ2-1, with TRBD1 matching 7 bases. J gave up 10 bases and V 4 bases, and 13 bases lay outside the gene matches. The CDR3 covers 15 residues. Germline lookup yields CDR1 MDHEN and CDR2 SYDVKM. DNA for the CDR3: TGTGCCAGCAGTTCACCGGGACAGCGTGCCTACGAGCAGTTCTTC. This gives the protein CASSSPGQRAYEQFF. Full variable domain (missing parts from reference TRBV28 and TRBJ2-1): DVKVTQSSRYLVKRTGEKVFLECVQDMDHENMFWYRQDPGLGLRLIYFSYDVKMKEKGDIPEGYSVSREKKERFSLILESASTNQTSMYLCASSSPGQRAYEQFFGPGTRLTVL.

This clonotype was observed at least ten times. The CDR3 here is CASSFSPGQGAYYEQYF. The CDR3 DNA sequence: TGTGCCAGCAGTTTCTCCCCGGGACAGGGGGCATACTACGAGCAGTACTTC. This chain connects TRBV12-3 or TRBV12-4 to TRBJ2-7; 12 bases are shared with TRBD1. This CDR3 has 17 residues. With V trimmed by 3 bases and J by 3 bases, 9 bases remained unmatched.

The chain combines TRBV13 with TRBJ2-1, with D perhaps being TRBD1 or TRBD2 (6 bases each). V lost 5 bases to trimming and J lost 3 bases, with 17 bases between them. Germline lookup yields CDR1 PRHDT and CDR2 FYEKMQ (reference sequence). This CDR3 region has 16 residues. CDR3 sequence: CASSVGGSGYYNEQFF. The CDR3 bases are TGTGCCAGCAGCGTCGGGGGCTCCGGATACTACAATGAGCAGTTCTTC.

CDR3 loop: CASSPGLAGLISYNEQFF. The CDR3 coding sequence is TGTGCCAGCAGCCCGGGACTAGCGGGTTTAATTTCCTACAATGAGCAGTTCTTC. The V gene is TRBV7-9, the J gene TRBJ2-1, with 12 bases identical to TRBD2. The ends lost 5 bases at V and 1 base at J; junction bases unmatched: 9. The CDR3 length is 18 residues. From germline, CDR1 is SEHNR and CDR2 FQNEAQ (reference sequence).

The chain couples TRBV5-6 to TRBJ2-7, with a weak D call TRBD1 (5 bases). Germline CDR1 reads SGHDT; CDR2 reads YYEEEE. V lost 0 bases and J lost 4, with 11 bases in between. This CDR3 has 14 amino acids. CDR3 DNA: TGTGCCAGCAGCTTGGCAGGACACCCGTACGAGCAGTACTTC. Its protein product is CASSLAGHPYEQYF.

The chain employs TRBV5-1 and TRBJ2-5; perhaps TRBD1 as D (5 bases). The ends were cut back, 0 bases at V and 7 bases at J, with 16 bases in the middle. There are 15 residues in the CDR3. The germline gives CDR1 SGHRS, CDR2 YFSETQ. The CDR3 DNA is TGCGCCAGCAGCTTGGAAGGTTGGGGCTCCCCGACCCAGTACTTC. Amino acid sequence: CASSLEGWGSPTQYF.

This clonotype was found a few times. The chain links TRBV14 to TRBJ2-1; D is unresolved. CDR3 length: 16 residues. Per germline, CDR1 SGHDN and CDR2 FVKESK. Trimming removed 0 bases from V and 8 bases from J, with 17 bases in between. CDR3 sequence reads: CASSQEYTPWSDEQFF. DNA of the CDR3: TGTGCCAGCAGCCAAGAATATACTCCTTGGAGCGATGAGCAGTTCTTC.

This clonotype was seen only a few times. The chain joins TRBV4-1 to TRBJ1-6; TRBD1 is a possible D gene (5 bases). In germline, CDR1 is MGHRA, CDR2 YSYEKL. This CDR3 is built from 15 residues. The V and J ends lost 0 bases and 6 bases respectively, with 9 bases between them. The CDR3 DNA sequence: TGCGCCAGCAGCCAAGAAAGGCAGGGTAATTCACCCCTCCACTTT. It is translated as CASSQERQGNSPLHF.

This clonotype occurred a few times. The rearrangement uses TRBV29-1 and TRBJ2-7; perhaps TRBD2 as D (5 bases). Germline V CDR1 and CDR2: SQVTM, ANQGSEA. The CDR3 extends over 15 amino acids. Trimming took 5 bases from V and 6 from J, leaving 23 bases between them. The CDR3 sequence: CSVNPSGAPLGEQYF. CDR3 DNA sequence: TGCAGCGTTAATCCCAGCGGAGCCCCCCTGGGCGAGCAGTACTTC.

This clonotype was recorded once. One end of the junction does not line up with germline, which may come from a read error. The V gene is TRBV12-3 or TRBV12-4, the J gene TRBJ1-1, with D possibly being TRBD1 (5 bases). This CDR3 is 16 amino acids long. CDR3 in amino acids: CASRWDGSGRRTEVFF. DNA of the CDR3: TGTGCCAGCAGGTGGGACGGCTCTGGTAGGCGCACTGAAGTTTTCTTT.

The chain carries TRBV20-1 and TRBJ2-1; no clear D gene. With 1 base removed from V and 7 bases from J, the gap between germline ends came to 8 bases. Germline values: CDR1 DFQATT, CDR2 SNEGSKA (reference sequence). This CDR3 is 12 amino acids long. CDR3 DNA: TGCAGTGCTAGAGTTTGGACGAATGAGCAGTTCTTC. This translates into CSARVWTNEQFF.

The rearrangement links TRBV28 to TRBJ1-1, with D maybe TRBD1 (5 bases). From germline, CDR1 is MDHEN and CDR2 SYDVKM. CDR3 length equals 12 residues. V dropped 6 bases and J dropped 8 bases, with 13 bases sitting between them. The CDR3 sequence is CASSPPGLEAFF. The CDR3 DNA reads TGTGCCAGCAGCCCCCCAGGGCTCGAAGCTTTCTTT.

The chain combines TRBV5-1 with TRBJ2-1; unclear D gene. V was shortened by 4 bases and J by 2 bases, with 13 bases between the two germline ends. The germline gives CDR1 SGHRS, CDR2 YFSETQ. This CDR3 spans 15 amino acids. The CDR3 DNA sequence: TGCGCCAGCAGCCCCCCAATAGGTGCCTACAATGAGCAGTTCTTC. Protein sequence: CASSPPIGAYNEQFF.

CDR3 protein: CASSTWASNQPQHF. CDR3 nucleotide sequence: TGTGCCAGCAGCACTTGGGCGAGCAATCAGCCCCAGCATTTT. The rearrangement links TRBV12-3 or TRBV12-4 to TRBJ1-5, with D unresolved. The CDR3 has 14 residues. The V and J ends lost 6 bases and 1 base respectively, with 10 bases between them.

Written as DNA, the CDR3 is TGCGCCAGCAGCCAAGGCGTCTCAACTAATGAAAAACTGTTTTTT. Its translation is CASSQGVSTNEKLFF. The chain has TRBV4-3 and TRBJ1-4, with D unclear. The CDR3 is 15 residues long. Trimming took 1 base from V and 0 from J, leaving 6 bases between them. Germline V gene sequence: CDR1 LGHNA, CDR2 YSLEER.

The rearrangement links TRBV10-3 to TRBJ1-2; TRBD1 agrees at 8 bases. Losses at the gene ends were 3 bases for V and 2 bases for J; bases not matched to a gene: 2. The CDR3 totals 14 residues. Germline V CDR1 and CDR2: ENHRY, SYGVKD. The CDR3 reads CAISDPGGNYGYTF. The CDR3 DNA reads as TGTGCCATCAGTGATCCAGGGGGCAACTATGGCTACACCTTC.

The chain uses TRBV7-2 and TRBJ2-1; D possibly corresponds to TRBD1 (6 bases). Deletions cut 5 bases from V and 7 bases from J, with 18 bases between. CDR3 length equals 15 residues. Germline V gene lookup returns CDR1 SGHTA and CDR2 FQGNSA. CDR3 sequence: CASSPGTHETNEQFF. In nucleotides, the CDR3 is TGTGCCAGCAGCCCCGGGACACACGAAACGAATGAGCAGTTCTTC.

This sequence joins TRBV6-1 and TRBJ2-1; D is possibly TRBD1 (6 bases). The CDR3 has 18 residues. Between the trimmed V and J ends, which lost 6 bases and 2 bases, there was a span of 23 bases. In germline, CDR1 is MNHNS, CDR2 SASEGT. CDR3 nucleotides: TGTGCCAGCAGCCGCGTCTCCGGCCGGGACACAGCCTACAATGAGCAGTTCTTC. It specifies CASSRVSGRDTAYNEQFF.

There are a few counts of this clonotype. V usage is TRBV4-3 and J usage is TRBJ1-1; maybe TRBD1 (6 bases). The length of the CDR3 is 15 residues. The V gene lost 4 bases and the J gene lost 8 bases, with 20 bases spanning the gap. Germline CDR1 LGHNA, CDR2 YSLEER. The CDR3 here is CASSPTQGTNTEAFF. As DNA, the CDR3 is TGCGCCAGCAGCCCAACACAGGGAACAAATACCGAAGCTTTCTTT.